This T cell receptor beta chain originates from a study of T-cell reconstitution after alpha-beta-depleted transplantation in children. A library of TCRbeta sequences, prepared with unique molecular identifiers, was generated. TCRdb itself ran the PCR reads through MiXCR, one entry per CDR3 protein. Seen here are roughly 20,000 distinct CDR3 sequences, over 10% observed once, and the top ten hold around 35%. In its sample, this clonotype was seen many times. Its matching antigen is unknown. Study outcomes and limitations: Surviving thymic progenitors and recipient T cells were the source of high TCRbeta diversity at day 60 in some patients. At one year after transplant, newly produced T cells mostly accounted for T-cell counts and diversity. Approximately two months post-transplant, alpha-beta T cells reportedly originated from several hundred expanded graft clones.

V was pared by 2 bases and J by 1 base, with 5 bases between. Germline V CDR1 and CDR2: SGHTA, FQGNSA. This CDR3 is 13 amino acids long. The chain has TRBV7-2 and TRBJ1-1, with D unclear. The sequencing used PBMCs, mostly from graft donor cells, collected 60 days after TCRalphabeta/CD19-depleted stem cell transplant. This clonotype was sampled from a female patient aged 2-10 years who had a stem cell transplant for congenital amegakaryocytic thrombocytopenia, so the T cells may come from the graft donor. The CDR3 DNA reads TGTGCCAGCAGCTTATTCGGGAACACTGAAGCTTTCTTT. Protein sequence: CASSLFGNTEAFF.